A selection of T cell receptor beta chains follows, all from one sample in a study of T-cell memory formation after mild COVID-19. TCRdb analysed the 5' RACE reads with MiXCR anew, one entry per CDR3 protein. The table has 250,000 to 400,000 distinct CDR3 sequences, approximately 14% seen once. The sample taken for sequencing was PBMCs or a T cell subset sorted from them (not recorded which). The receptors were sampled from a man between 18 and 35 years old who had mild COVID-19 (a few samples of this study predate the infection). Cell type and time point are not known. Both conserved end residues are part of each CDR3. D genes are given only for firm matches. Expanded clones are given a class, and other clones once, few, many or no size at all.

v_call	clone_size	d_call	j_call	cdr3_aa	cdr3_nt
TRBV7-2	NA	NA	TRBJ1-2	CASSFYSGNYGYTF	TGTGCCAGCAGCTTTTATTCAGGGAACTATGGCTACACCTTC
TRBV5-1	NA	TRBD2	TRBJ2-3	CASSGGLAGLTDTQYF	TGCGCCAGCAGTGGAGGACTAGCGGGGTTGACAGATACGCAGTATTTT
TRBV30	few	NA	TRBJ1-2	CAWSVRGLGNPMRYTF	TGTGCCTGGAGTGTACGAGGGCTCGGCAACCCTATGCGCTACACCTTC
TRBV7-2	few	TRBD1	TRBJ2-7	CASSWAGGASYEQYF	TGTGCCAGCAGCTGGGCAGGGGGCGCCTCCTACGAGCAGTACTTC
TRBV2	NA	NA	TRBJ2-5	CASSEGIETQYF	TGTGCCAGCAGTGAAGGGATAGAGACCCAGTACTTC
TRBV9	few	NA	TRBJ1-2	CASSGRGEVGYGYTF	TGTGCCAGCAGCGGGCGAGGGGAGGTGGGCTATGGCTACACCTTC
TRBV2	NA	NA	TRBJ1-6	CASSVQGRSPLHF	TGTGCCAGCAGTGTGCAGGGGCGATCACCCCTCCACTTT
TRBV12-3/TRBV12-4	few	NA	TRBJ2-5	CASRTLGTQYF	TGTGCCAGCAGGACCCTAGGGACCCAGTACTTC
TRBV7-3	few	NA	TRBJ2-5	CASSASGGGGLETQYF	TGTGCCAGCAGCGCCTCCGGAGGGGGGGGTTTAGAGACCCAGTACTTC
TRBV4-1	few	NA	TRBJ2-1	CASSQPRNNEQFF	TGCGCCAGCAGCCAACCTCGCAACAATGAGCAGTTCTTC
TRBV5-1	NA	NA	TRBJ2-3	CASTRGGRNTQYF	TGCGCCAGTACTAGAGGAGGGAGGAATACGCAGTATTTT
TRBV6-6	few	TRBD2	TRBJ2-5	CASSPPRGGGRQETQYF	TGTGCCAGCAGTCCTCCGCGCGGGGGGGGCAGACAAGAGACCCAGTACTTC
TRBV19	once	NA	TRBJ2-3	CASSAVAGYTQYF	TGTGCCAGCAGCGCGGTAGCTGGGTATACGCAGTATTTT
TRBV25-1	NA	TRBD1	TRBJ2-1	CASSERGRKEQFF	TGTGCCAGCAGTGAAAGGGGGCGGAAGGAGCAGTTCTTC
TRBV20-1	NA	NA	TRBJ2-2	CSARKALVGELFF	TGCAGTGCTAGGAAAGCGTTGGTCGGGGAGCTGTTTTTT
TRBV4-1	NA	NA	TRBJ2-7	CASSQVSPAPYEQYF	TGCGCCAGCAGCCAAGTGTCTCCTGCCCCCTACGAGCAGTACTTC
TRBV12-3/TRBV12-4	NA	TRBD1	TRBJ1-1	CASSPRDSKNTEAFF	TGTGCCAGCAGTCCAAGGGACAGTAAGAACACTGAAGCTTTCTTT
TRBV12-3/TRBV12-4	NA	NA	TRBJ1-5	CASSFGYSNQPQHF	TGTGCCAGCAGTTTCGGGTATAGCAATCAGCCCCAGCATTTT
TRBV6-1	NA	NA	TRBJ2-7	CASSERLQGYEQYF	TGTGCCAGCAGTGAACGGCTACAGGGCTACGAGCAGTACTTC
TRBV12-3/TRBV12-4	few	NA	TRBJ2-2	CASSNMRGTGELFF	TGTGCCAGCAGTAACATGAGGGGCACCGGGGAGCTGTTTTTT
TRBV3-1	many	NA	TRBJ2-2	CASSQGYGAGELFF	TGTGCCAGCAGCCAGGGCTATGGGGCCGGGGAGCTGTTTTTT
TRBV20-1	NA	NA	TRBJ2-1	CSARDRGGLYNEQFF	TGCAGTGCTAGAGATAGGGGGGGGCTTTACAATGAGCAGTTCTTC
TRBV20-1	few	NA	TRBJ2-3	CSANGGSDTQYF	TGCAGTGCTAATGGGGGGTCAGATACGCAGTATTTT
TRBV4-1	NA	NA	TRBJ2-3	CASSQDSGGRWTDTQYF	TGCGCCAGCAGCCAAGACTCAGGGGGGAGGTGGACAGATACGCAGTATTTT
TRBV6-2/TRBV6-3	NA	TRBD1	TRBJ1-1	CASRPRDRGTEAFF	TGTGCCAGCAGGCCCCGGGACAGGGGGACTGAAGCTTTCTTT
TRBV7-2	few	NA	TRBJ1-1	CASSTDQVTRNTEAFF	TGTGCCAGCAGCACAGACCAGGTCACTCGGAACACTGAAGCTTTCTTT
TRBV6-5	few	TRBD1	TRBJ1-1	CASSAYRGTGLTEAFF	TGTGCCAGCAGTGCGTACAGGGGGACGGGTCTGACTGAAGCTTTCTTT
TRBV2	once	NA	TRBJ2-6	CASSDGVGANVLTF	TGTGCCAGCAGTGACGGGGTAGGGGCCAACGTCCTGACTTTC
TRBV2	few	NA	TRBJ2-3	CASGSNLAGSVTDTQYF	TGTGCCAGCGGAAGCAACCTGGCGGGGAGTGTCACAGATACGCAGTATTTT
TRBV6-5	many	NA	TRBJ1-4	CASSYGGATNEKLFF	TGTGCCAGCAGTTATGGGGGTGCAACTAATGAAAAACTGTTTTTT
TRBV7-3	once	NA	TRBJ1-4	CASSFGWATNEKLFF	TGTGCCAGCAGCTTCGGATGGGCAACTAATGAAAAACTGTTTTTT
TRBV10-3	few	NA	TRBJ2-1	CAISEAGSEDEQFF	TGTGCCATCAGTGAAGCGGGTTCCGAGGATGAGCAGTTCTTC
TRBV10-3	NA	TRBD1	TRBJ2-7	CAISMGQGSLEQYF	TGTGCCATCAGTATGGGACAGGGTTCTCTGGAGCAGTACTTC
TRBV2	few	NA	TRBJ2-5	CASSEARETQYF	TGTGCCAGCAGTGAAGCTAGAGAGACCCAGTACTTC
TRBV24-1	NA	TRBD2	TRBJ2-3	CATSSPGLAEPWVQYF	TGTGCCACCAGTTCTCCGGGACTAGCGGAGCCCTGGGTGCAGTATTTT
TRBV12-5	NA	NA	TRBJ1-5	CASGSGNQPQHF	TGTGCTAGTGGTTCGGGAAATCAGCCCCAGCATTTT
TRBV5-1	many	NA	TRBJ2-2	CASSLRVPNTGELFF	TGCGCCAGCAGCTTGCGGGTCCCGAACACCGGGGAGCTGTTTTTT